The source of this TCR beta chain is a study of blood T cell repertoires in COVID-19. At the level of the study: Sites across the United States, Italy and Spain contributed samples from acute and convalescent COVID-19. PBMCs, B-cell-depleted T cells, or T cells were the source of the cDNA or gDNA that made up the material.

This clone appeared a few times. Trimming shortened V by 1 base and J by 5 bases, and 12 bases separated the two germline ends. The CDR3 is 15 amino acids. The V gene's germline CDR1 is LNHDA and CDR2 SQIVND (reference sequence). Per the original data handling: The authors estimated nucleated cell counts from reference gene primer amplification. Sequencing was performed with immunoSEQ multiplex PCR; in TCRdb, only in-frame clones are kept and a portion is missing. That table gives V, J and clone size, and the DNA gave D and trimming. Of more than 110,000 clones detected, 77% appear once; the ten largest clones hold more than 8.5%.

The clonotype originates from a woman between 50 and 59 years old with active or convalescent COVID-19. The sequenced sample was peripheral blood. V and J are TRBV19 and TRBJ2-4; D might be TRBD2 (7 bases). The CDR3: CASSIGGGGENIQYF. The CDR3 region has the DNA TGTGCCAGTAGTATAGGAGGGGGAGGGGAAAACATTCAGTACTTC.